The entry that follows covers one T cell receptor (beta chain) sequence. Compared with germline, one end of the junction differs, possibly owing to a read error. These data come from a study of blood T cell repertoires in COVID-19. The protocol was immunoSEQ multiplex PCR, while the TCRdb copy is restricted to in-frame clones and leaves out a portion. The sample lists 300,000 to 400,000 clones; 65% to 90% were seen once. The CDR3 is 15 amino acids. The germline V gene encodes CDR1 LNHNV and CDR2 YYDKDF (reference sequence). The TCR was taken from a woman aged 40 to 50 with acute COVID-19. The chain uses TRBV15 and TRBJ2-2; D perhaps matches TRBD2 (6 bases). The sample taken for sequencing was PBMCs or T cells enriched from blood (not recorded which). Here the CDR3 reads CATSAGLANSGELFF. Here the CDR3 DNA reads TGTGCCACCAGCGCGGGGCTAGCTAACAGCGGGGAGCTGTTTTTT.